One and the same sample provided the 32 T cell receptor beta chains below, sequenced in a study of cytomegalovirus exposure and HLA in healthy donors. Assay used: immunoSEQ multiplex PCR; TCRdb lists only in-frame clones, some missing. The sample gives 90,000 or so clones, 75% to 90% of which show up once; more than 20% is in the top ten. The sequenced material came from PBMCs. These receptors all stem from a man between 18 and 29 years old in good health and CMV-seropositive.

The genes are TRBV11-2 and TRBJ2-5, with D unresolved. CDR3 size: 13 residues. Germline V gene sequence: CDR1 SGHAT, CDR2 FQNNGV. Trimming left V 1 base short and J 5 bases short, with 8 bases between. CDR3 nucleotides: TGTGCCAGCAGCTTAGGGCCCGGGGAGACCCAGTACTTC. The encoded protein is CASSLGPGETQYF.

This chain uses TRBV5-1 with TRBJ2-3, with 8 bases that match TRBD2. CDR3 size: 19 residues. The ends lost 4 bases at V and 0 bases at J; junction bases unmatched: 16. CDR1 is SGHRS and CDR2 is YFSETQ in the germline V gene. This CDR3 reads CASSQTTSGVGFSTDTQYF. CDR3 DNA sequence: TGCGCCAGCAGCCAAACAACTAGCGGAGTAGGATTTAGCACAGATACGCAGTATTTT.

The chain combines TRBV6-6 with TRBJ2-2, with TRBD1 as a possible D gene (6 bases). Germline CDR1 is MNHNY and CDR2 is SVGAGI (reference sequence). The V gene lost 5 bases and the J gene lost 13 bases, with 17 bases spanning the gap. This CDR3 has 13 amino acids. Written as DNA, the CDR3 is TGTGCCAGCAGTCCGGACAGCCTGCGCGGGCTGTTTTTT. This translates into CASSPDSLRGLFF.

This clone was counted a few times. This chain joins TRBV10-3 and TRBJ2-7; 10 bases fit TRBD1. The V and J ends lost 6 bases and 6 bases, in that order; junction bases with no gene match: 11. The CDR3 covers 15 residues. From germline, CDR1 is ENHRY and CDR2 SYGVKD. CDR3 protein: CAIREGTGELGEQYF. The CDR3 DNA reads TGTGCCATCAGAGAAGGGACAGGGGAACTGGGCGAGCAGTACTTC.

The count of this clone is one. J is TRBJ2-7 and V is TRBV11-2; TRBD2 matches 14 bases. This CDR3 has 17 residues. Germline V gene lookup returns CDR1 SGHAT and CDR2 FQNNGV. J lost 3 bases, V lost 2 bases, and 6 bases had no gene match. CDR3 protein: CASSLLAGLAGGYEQYF. CDR3 sequence (DNA): TGTGCCAGCAGCTTACTGGCTGGACTAGCGGGGGGCTACGAGCAGTACTTC.

This chain joins TRBV28 and TRBJ1-5; D call uncertain. Germline-derived CDR1 and CDR2 are MDHEN and SYDVKM. CDR3 length equals 15 residues. V lost 8 bases and J lost 3, with 17 bases in between. The CDR3 nucleotides read TGTGCCAGCCGCCTCCCAAGAAACTTCAATCAGCCCCAGCATTTT. It specifies CASRLPRNFNQPQHF.

This clone is labeled as medium-sized. The chain is built from TRBV11-3 and TRBJ2-7; TRBD1 agrees at 11 bases. Looked up from germline, CDR1 is SGHNT and CDR2 is YENEEA. J gave up 5 bases and V 4 bases, and 1 base lay outside the gene matches. The length of the CDR3 is 13 residues. CDR3 amino acids: CASSSGQGDEQYF. Here the CDR3 DNA reads TGTGCCAGCAGCTCGGGACAGGGGGACGAGCAGTACTTC.

This clone was counted once. The chain employs TRBV27 and TRBJ2-7; 12 bases are a match to TRBD2. Unmatched junction bases numbered 11, after V lost 1 base and J lost 4 bases. In germline, CDR1 is MNHEY, CDR2 SMNVEV (reference sequence). The CDR3 has 18 amino acids. The CDR3 region has the DNA TGTGCCAGCAGTTTATATTACCCACTAGCGGGAGGTTCGTACGAGCAGTACTTC. Translated, it gives CASSLYYPLAGGSYEQYF.

The rearrangement links TRBV4-2 to TRBJ1-2; a possible D gene is TRBD1 (6 bases). The V end was cut by 3 bases, the J end by 6 bases, with 17 bases between. The CDR3 has 15 amino acids. Germline V gene lookup returns CDR1 LGHNA and CDR2 YNFKEQ. This chain's CDR3 is CASSQEWGQRNGYTF. CDR3 in DNA: TGTGCCAGCAGCCAGGAGTGGGGGCAAAGGAATGGCTACACCTTC.

V is TRBV28 and J is TRBJ1-5, with TRBD1 matching 9 bases. Germline V gene lookup returns CDR1 MDHEN and CDR2 SYDVKM. The length of the CDR3 is 14 residues. The V gene end was trimmed by 5 bases and the J gene end by 4 bases; junction bases not matched to a gene: 3. The CDR3 here is CASSTGTGNQPQHF. The CDR3 DNA reads as TGTGCCAGCAGTACAGGGACAGGGAATCAGCCCCAGCATTTT.

The chain is built from TRBV6-5 and TRBJ1-1, with TRBD1 as a possible D gene (5 bases). The CDR3 sequence is 13 residues long. V was cut by 6 bases and J by 0 bases, with 8 bases left in between. Germline-derived CDR1 and CDR2 are MNHEY and SVGAGI. Here the CDR3 DNA reads TGTGCCAGCAGAGGGGTGGTGAACACTGAAGCTTTCTTT. This translates into CASRGVVNTEAFF.

The sample holds one count of this clone. This rearrangement joins TRBV6-5 to TRBJ2-7, with D uncertain. The V gene lost 6 bases and the J gene lost 5 bases, with 17 bases spanning the gap. This CDR3 contains 14 residues. Germline CDR1 reads MNHEY; CDR2 reads SVGAGI. CDR3 sequence reads: CASRTKGGGNEQYF. DNA for the CDR3: TGTGCCAGCAGGACAAAAGGTGGTGGTAACGAGCAGTACTTC.

This rearrangement joins TRBV27 to TRBJ1-1, with D perhaps matching TRBD1 (5 bases). Trimming shortened V by 6 bases and J by 4 bases, and 12 bases separated the two germline ends. Germline CDR1 reads MNHEY; CDR2 reads SMNVEV (reference sequence). CDR3 length equals 13 residues. CDR3 nucleotide sequence: TGTGCCAGCAGAGGCCAGGGAAGCACTGAAGCTTTCTTT. Translated, it gives CASRGQGSTEAFF.

J is TRBJ1-5 and V is TRBV5-5, with D possibly being TRBD1 (6 bases). The germline V gene encodes CDR1 SGHKS and CDR2 YYEKEE (reference sequence). V lost 4 bases and J 7 bases, leaving 15 bases between the germline ends. CDR3 size: 14 residues. The CDR3 here is CASSVTGQEQPQHF. CDR3 coding DNA: TGTGCCAGCAGCGTGACAGGTCAGGAGCAGCCCCAGCATTTT.

The chain uses TRBV19 and TRBJ2-7, with 11 bases identical to TRBD1. With 3 bases clipped from V and 5 bases from J, the junction kept 6 bases outside the gene matches. Germline V gives CDR1 LNHDA, CDR2 SQIVND (reference sequence). The CDR3 loop spans 15 amino acids. This chain's CDR3 is CASSIQGQGAHEQYF. The CDR3 region has the DNA TGTGCCAGTAGTATCCAAGGACAGGGGGCGCACGAGCAGTACTTC.

This chain connects TRBV5-1 to TRBJ1-4; tentatively, D is TRBD1 (5 bases). The CDR3 consists of 13 residues. The V gene lost 5 bases and the J gene lost 6 bases, with 11 bases spanning the gap. Looked up from germline, CDR1 is SGHRS and CDR2 is YFSETQ. As DNA, the CDR3 is TGCGCCAGCAGTGGGGGAGGGGATGAAAAACTGTTTTTT. As protein: CASSGGGDEKLFF.

The V call is TRBV19, the J call TRBJ1-5; D gene ambiguous. V was shortened by 1 base and J by 6 bases, with 7 bases between the two germline ends. The CDR3 loop spans 13 amino acids. Germline CDR1 reads LNHDA; CDR2 reads SQIVND (reference sequence). CDR3: CASSIGEIQPQHF. The CDR3, as DNA: TGTGCCAGTAGTATAGGGGAGATTCAGCCCCAGCATTTT.

V and J are TRBV4-1 and TRBJ2-5; tentative D call: TRBD1 (5 bases). The V end lost 4 bases, the J end lost 5 bases, and 17 bases lay between the germline ends. The CDR3 length is 15 residues. Germline loops: CDR1 MGHRA, CDR2 YSYEKL. DNA of the CDR3: TGCGCCAGCAGCCCAATAGCCAGGGTTGCGGAGACCCAGTACTTC. This sequence encodes CASSPIARVAETQYF.

This chain connects TRBV10-3 to TRBJ1-1, with D uncertain. The CDR3 covers 15 residues. V lost 3 bases, J lost 5 bases, and 16 bases lay in between. Per the germline V gene, CDR1 is ENHRY and CDR2 is SYGVKD. The CDR3 DNA follows: TGTGCCATCAGTGACGGGTCGTCGAGGTGGACTGAAGCTTTCTTT. Its translation is CAISDGSSRWTEAFF.

This clone appeared a few times. The chain couples TRBV20-1 to TRBJ1-1, with D hard to call. This CDR3 has 11 residues. Germline values: CDR1 DFQATT, CDR2 SNEGSKA (reference sequence). This CDR3 reads CRTQSNTEAFF. Written as DNA, the CDR3 is TGCAGGACACAGTCGAACACTGAAGCTTTCTTT.

The chain carries TRBV5-1 and TRBJ1-2; 8 bases are a match to TRBD1. This CDR3 is built from 12 residues. Per the germline V gene, CDR1 is SGHRS and CDR2 is YFSETQ. V lost 2 bases to trimming and J lost 7 bases; unmatched junction nucleotides: 1. The CDR3 reads CASSFTGGGYTF. The CDR3 DNA is TGCGCCAGCAGCTTTACAGGGGGTGGCTACACCTTC.

The chain links TRBV30 to TRBJ2-1; TRBD2 is a possible D gene (7 bases). Trimming removed 5 bases from V and 9 bases from J, with 20 bases in between. Germline values: CDR1 GTSNPN, CDR2 SVGIG (reference sequence). This CDR3 contains 14 residues. The CDR3 DNA reads as TGTGCCTGGTGTCCGGGGGGCCCCCTGGGTGAGCAGTTCTTC. Translation: CAWCPGGPLGEQFF.

The chain couples TRBV28 to TRBJ2-1; 13 bases are shared with TRBD2. After removal of 3 bases from V and 8 bases from J, the junction contained 13 bases not matched to a gene. CDR1 and CDR2 (germline): MDHEN, SYDVKM. The CDR3 runs 18 residues. The CDR3 protein is CASSFVKAGLAGFDEQFF. The CDR3, as DNA: TGTGCCAGCAGTTTTGTGAAAGCGGGACTAGCGGGATTCGATGAGCAGTTCTTC.

V gene TRBV11-2 combines with J gene TRBJ2-3; D ambiguous. CDR1 is SGHAT and CDR2 is FQNNGV in the germline V gene. The CDR3 has 14 residues. Trimming removed 1 base from V and 0 bases from J, with 5 bases in between. CDR3 DNA: TGTGCCAGCAGCTTAGGCTACAGCACAGATACGCAGTATTTT. Its translation: CASSLGYSTDTQYF.

This chain joins TRBV9 and TRBJ1-1, with a weak D call TRBD1 (6 bases). Germline V gives CDR1 SGDLS, CDR2 YYNGEE. This CDR3 has 17 residues. V lost 0 bases, J lost 0 bases, and 15 bases lay in between. The DNA of the CDR3 is TGTGCCAGCAGCGTAGGAGCGGGGGGACACCTGAACACTGAAGCTTTCTTT. Translating it yields CASSVGAGGHLNTEAFF. The complete variable domain, with remaining parts taken from reference TRBV9 and TRBJ1-1, reads DSGVTQTPKHLITATGQRVTLRCSPRSGDLSVYWYQQSLDQGLQFLIQYYNGEERAKGNILERFSAQQFPDLHSELNLSSLELGDSALYFCASSVGAGGHLNTEAFFGQGTRLTVV.

As to this clone: The junction departs from the called germline gene at one end, perhaps through a read error. The rearrangement links TRBV6-1 to TRBJ2-7; TRBD1 might be the D (5 bases). CDR1 and CDR2 (germline): MNHNS, SASEGT. CDR3 length: 12 residues. CDR3 sequence reads: CASSEDIRTRHF. In nucleotides, the CDR3 is TGTGCCAGCAGTGAAGATATCCGGACACGACACTTC.

The chain uses TRBV6-5 and TRBJ2-7, with a possible D match to TRBD1 (6 bases). The germline gives CDR1 MNHEY, CDR2 SVGAGI. This CDR3 has 14 residues. V gave up 3 bases and J gave up 3 bases, with 12 bases separating them. CDR3 coding DNA: TGTGCCAGCAGTTATTCCTACAGGGACTACGAGCAGTACTTC. Translated, it gives CASSYSYRDYEQYF.

The V call is TRBV10-2, the J call TRBJ2-3; TRBD2 aligns across 8 bases. Losses at the gene ends were 8 bases for V and 2 bases for J; bases not matched to a gene: 6. The CDR3 consists of 14 residues. The V gene's germline CDR1 is WSHSY and CDR2 SAAADI. CDR3 sequence: CASSGLENTDTQYF. The CDR3 nucleotides are TGCGCCAGCTCGGGACTAGAAAACACAGATACGCAGTATTTT.

The rearrangement joins TRBV11-2 to TRBJ1-1, with 7 nucleotides matching TRBD1. The CDR3 length is 17 residues. V lost 4 bases to trimming and J lost 1 base; unmatched junction nucleotides: 12. The germline gives CDR1 SGHAT, CDR2 FQNNGV. The CDR3 nucleotides are TGTGCCAGCAGCTCGTCGCCAGGGGGGCTGGGGAACACTGAAGCTTTCTTT. Translating gives CASSSSPGGLGNTEAFF.

This chain uses TRBV19 with TRBJ2-1; 11 bases agree with TRBD2. CDR3 size: 18 residues. Germline loops: CDR1 LNHDA, CDR2 SQIVND (reference sequence). V lost 1 base, J lost 3 bases, and 8 bases stayed unmatched. CDR3 sequence reads: CASSIAPTSGDCYNEQFF. The CDR3 DNA reads as TGTGCCAGTAGTATAGCCCCGACTAGCGGGGACTGCTACAATGAGCAGTTCTTC.

The chain is built from TRBV27 and TRBJ1-4; D remains unclear. The CDR3 sequence is 14 residues long. V lost 0 bases and J 4 bases, leaving 6 bases between the germline ends. Germline CDR1 reads MNHEY; CDR2 reads SMNVEV (reference sequence). The DNA of the CDR3 is TGTGCCAGCAGTTTATCACGCGGTAATGAAAAACTGTTTTTT. This gives the protein CASSLSRGNEKLFF.

V gene TRBV10-3 combines with J gene TRBJ2-3, with D maybe TRBD2 (5 bases). The ends were cut back, 2 bases at V and 9 bases at J, with 9 bases in the middle. Germline assignment: CDR1 ENHRY and CDR2 SYGVKD. The length of the CDR3 is 12 residues. The CDR3 here is CAISETSWTQYF. CDR3 coding DNA: TGTGCCATCAGTGAGACTAGTTGGACGCAGTATTTT.